One sample yielded the 20 T cell receptor beta chains listed below, sequenced in a study of T-cell reconstitution after alpha-beta-depleted transplantation in children. During its preparation, the TCRbeta library received unique molecular identifiers. TCRdb independently ran MiXCR on the PCR reads; one entry per CDR3 protein. The sample includes 550,000 to 800,000 distinct CDR3 sequences, about an eighth of them seen just once. The source was PBMCs, collected before TCRalphabeta/CD19-depleted stem cell transplant. These receptors were taken from a girl between 2 and 10 years old with congenital amegakaryocytic thrombocytopenia, due to receive a stem cell transplant.

The chain employs TRBV7-9 and TRBJ2-1, with TRBD2 matching over 9 bases. CDR3 length: 13 amino acids. Germline V CDR1 and CDR2: SEHNR, FQNEAQ (reference sequence). The CDR3 reads CTVISGRMEEQFF. CDR3 in DNA: TGTACTGTCATCAGCGGGAGGATGGAGGAGCAGTTCTTC.

This clonotype was recorded at least ten times. The J gene is TRBJ1-5, the V gene TRBV12-3 or TRBV12-4; D uncertain. V lost 3 bases to trimming and J lost 4 bases, with 13 bases between them. This CDR3 has 15 residues. The CDR3 sequence is CASSFFRGLNQPQHF. In nucleotides, the CDR3 is TGTGCCAGCAGTTTCTTCCGGGGTCTGAATCAGCCCCAGCATTTT.

The rearrangement links TRBV12-3 or TRBV12-4 to TRBJ2-3, with 7 bases aligning to TRBD1. V shed 5 bases, J shed 3 bases, and the junction held 5 bases outside the gene matches. The CDR3 totals 14 residues. This CDR3 is CASSEPGQTDTQYF. The CDR3 DNA follows: TGTGCCAGCAGTGAACCGGGACAGACAGATACGCAGTATTTT.

The table lists this clonotype with many counts. The rearrangement uses TRBV9 and TRBJ1-2; TRBD1 agrees at 8 bases. Germline CDR1 and CDR2: SGDLS and YYNGEE. The CDR3 is 15 amino acids. Losses at the gene ends were 1 base for V and 8 bases for J; bases not matched to a gene: 10. CDR3 sequence (DNA): TGTGCCAGCAGCGTATGGGCCGGGACAGGTGAAGGCTACACCTTC. Translating it yields CASSVWAGTGEGYTF. The full variable domain, its missing parts supplied by reference TRBV9 and TRBJ1-2, is DSGVTQTPKHLITATGQRVTLRCSPRSGDLSVYWYQQSLDQGLQFLIQYYNGEERAKGNILERFSAQQFPDLHSELNLSSLELGDSALYFCASSVWAGTGEGYTFGSGTRLTVV.

This clonotype was seen ten or more times. The rearrangement uses TRBV20-1 and TRBJ2-3; D gene ambiguous. This CDR3 has 16 residues. The V and J ends lost 5 bases and 4 bases respectively, with 22 bases between them. CDR1 is DFQATT and CDR2 is SNEGSKA in the germline V gene (reference sequence). The CDR3 sequence: CSAYLLERLMADTQYF. CDR3 DNA sequence: TGCAGTGCTTACCTCTTGGAGAGGTTAATGGCAGATACGCAGTATTTT.

The rearrangement joins TRBV5-5 to TRBJ2-1; 8 bases fit TRBD1. This CDR3 spans 17 amino acids. The V gene's germline CDR1 is SGHKS and CDR2 YYEKEE (reference sequence). V dropped 1 base and J dropped 9; count of bases not matched to a gene: 15. CDR3 loop: CASSLRLDRVGDREQFF. CDR3 coding DNA: TGTGCCAGCAGCTTGCGCCTGGACAGGGTGGGCGACCGTGAGCAGTTCTTC.

This clonotype has ten or more counts. The genes are TRBV4-1 and TRBJ2-7; D possibly corresponds to TRBD1 (5 bases). In germline, CDR1 is MGHRA, CDR2 YSYEKL. Trimming shortened V by 2 bases and J by 2 bases, and 22 bases separated the two germline ends. This CDR3 is 18 amino acids long. The CDR3 is CASSQQDSSGRFPYEQYF. In DNA, the CDR3 is TGCGCCAGCAGCCAACAAGACTCATCAGGGCGCTTCCCCTACGAGCAGTACTTC.

This clonotype was seen more than once but under ten times. The rearrangement uses TRBV28 and TRBJ2-6, with D unclear. The V and J ends lost 6 bases and 1 base respectively, with 13 bases between them. The germline V gene has CDR1 MDHEN and CDR2 SYDVKM. The CDR3 is 16 residues long. The CDR3 DNA follows: TGTGCCAGCAGGGCTGGGGTTTTATCTGGGGCCAACGTCCTGACTTTC. It specifies CASRAGVLSGANVLTF.

To note about this clonotype: A far larger clone differs by one base, so this is likely a read error. The chain recombines TRBV7-9 with TRBJ1-2; D is undetermined. This CDR3 spans 11 amino acids. The ends were cut back, 1 base at V and 7 bases at J, with 4 bases in the middle. Germline loops: CDR1 SEHNR, CDR2 FQNEAQ (reference sequence). CDR3 nucleotides: TGTGCCAGCAGCTTAGAGGGTGGCTACACCTTC. Amino acids: CASSLEGGYTF.

Only a few counts were recorded for this clonotype. The chain is built from TRBV2 and TRBJ1-2; no reliable D call. CDR3 size: 15 residues. V lost 4 bases, J lost 0 bases, and 12 bases lay in between. Germline V lookup: CDR1 SNHLY, CDR2 FYNNEI. CDR3 protein: CASSGTHGPNYGYTF. DNA of the CDR3: TGTGCCAGCAGTGGTACCCACGGCCCTAACTATGGCTACACCTTC.

This clonotype appeared a few times. This chain connects TRBV19 to TRBJ2-1; D is unresolved. Germline-derived CDR1 and CDR2 are LNHDA and SQIVND (reference sequence). V was clipped by 1 base and J by 0 bases, with 4 bases between them. This CDR3 region has 14 residues. The CDR3 DNA reads TGTGCCAGTAGTATAGGGCTCTCCTACAATGAGCAGTTCTTC. This sequence encodes CASSIGLSYNEQFF. The full variable domain, in which reference TRBV19 and TRBJ2-1 provide the parts outside the CDR3, is DGGITQSPKYLFRKEGQNVTLSCEQNLNHDAMYWYRQDPGQGLRLIYYSQIVNDFQKGDIAEGYSVSREKKESFPLTVTSAQKNPTAFYLCASSIGLSYNEQFFGPGTRLTVL.

This clonotype was seen at least ten times. The V gene is TRBV12-3 or TRBV12-4, the J gene TRBJ2-1; 14 nucleotides align to TRBD2. This CDR3 is built from 16 residues. With 7 bases clipped from V and 8 bases from J, the junction kept 10 bases outside the gene matches. The CDR3 reads CASTPATSGGGYEQFF. In DNA form, the CDR3 reads TGTGCCAGCACGCCGGCGACTAGCGGGGGGGGCTATGAGCAGTTCTTC.

This clonotype was seen only a few times. The V and J genes are TRBV12-3 or TRBV12-4 and TRBJ2-1, with 12 bases identical to TRBD2. This CDR3 has 15 amino acids. V shed 6 bases, J shed 12 bases, and the junction held 12 bases outside the gene matches. CDR3 DNA: TGTGCCAGCAGCCAGACTAGCGGGAGAGTGTCAGGGCAGTTCTTC. This sequence encodes CASSQTSGRVSGQFF.

This clonotype has ten or more counts. V usage is TRBV5-6 and J usage is TRBJ2-7; 7 bases map to TRBD1. V shed 3 bases, J shed 0 bases, and the junction held 6 bases outside the gene matches. The CDR3 contains 15 residues. Germline V lookup: CDR1 SGHDT, CDR2 YYEEEE. CDR3 DNA: TGTGCCAGCAGCTACGGGACAGCGAGCTCCTACGAGCAGTACTTC. The encoded protein is CASSYGTASSYEQYF.

The rearrangement uses TRBV12-3 or TRBV12-4 and TRBJ1-4; 7 positions match TRBD1. Unmatched junction bases numbered 5, after V lost 4 bases and J lost 6 bases. The CDR3 is made up of 14 amino acids. Written as DNA, the CDR3 is TGTGCCAGCAGTTCAGGGGGGGGCGATGAAAAACTGTTTTTT. Protein: CASSSGGGDEKLFF.

The chain employs TRBV5-1 and TRBJ2-1; tentative D call: TRBD1 (5 bases). The CDR3 covers 17 residues. V was cut by 3 bases and J by 0 bases, with 16 bases left in between. From germline, CDR1 is SGHRS and CDR2 YFSETQ. The CDR3 loop is CASSSSNTDSSYNEQFF. The CDR3, as DNA: TGCGCCAGCAGCTCCTCAAATACAGACAGCTCCTACAATGAGCAGTTCTTC.

This clonotype was observed at least ten times. The genes are TRBV15 and TRBJ2-7; TRBD2 aligns across 10 bases. Germline CDR1 and CDR2: LNHNV and YYDKDF (reference sequence). The V gene end was trimmed by 6 bases and the J gene end by 0 bases; junction bases not matched to a gene: 2. CDR3 length: 14 amino acids. In DNA form, the CDR3 reads TGTGCCACCAGTCCTAGCGGGAGCTCCTACGAGCAGTACTTC. Translated, it gives CATSPSGSSYEQYF.

The chain carries TRBV20-1 and TRBJ2-1; TRBD1 is a possible D gene (8 bases). Trimming took 7 bases from V and 4 from J, leaving 17 bases between them. The CDR3 spans 14 residues. Germline assignment: CDR1 DFQATT and CDR2 SNEGSKA (reference sequence). CDR3 region: CSGEGTGDYNEQFF. The CDR3 DNA reads as TGCAGTGGGGAGGGGACAGGAGATTACAATGAGCAGTTCTTC.

This clonotype was counted at least ten times. The J gene is TRBJ2-7, the V gene TRBV7-9; the match to TRBD2 covers 7 bases. CDR3 length equals 16 residues. The V gene end was trimmed by 2 bases and the J gene end by 3 bases; junction bases not matched to a gene: 10. Germline values: CDR1 SEHNR, CDR2 FQNEAQ (reference sequence). The CDR3 spells CASSLPPWERGYEQYF. The CDR3 coding sequence is TGTGCCAGCAGCTTACCCCCATGGGAGCGGGGCTACGAGCAGTACTTC.

Note on this clonotype: One end of the junction is discordant with germline, which a read error may explain. This chain uses TRBV6-2 or TRBV6-3 with TRBJ2-1; 9 positions agree with TRBD2. Per germline, CDR1 MNHEY and CDR2 SVGEGT. This CDR3 is 15 amino acids long. In nucleotides, the CDR3 is TGTGCCAGCGATCCGGGCGGGAGGGCCTATAATGAGCAGTTCTTC. Its protein product is CASDPGGRAYNEQFF.